Shown below are 14 T cell receptor beta chains from a single sample sequenced in a study of cytomegalovirus exposure and HLA in healthy donors. Researchers ran the PCR with 60 Vbeta and 13 Jbeta primers. TCRdb keeps only in-frame clones here, not all; method: immunoSEQ multiplex PCR. The sample holds some 120,000 clones, approximately 58% seen once. The source material was PBMCs. Source of these receptors: a woman between 25 and 40 years old in good health and CMV-seronegative.

The chain recombines TRBV6-1 with TRBJ2-7; possibly TRBD2 for D (6 bases). There are 19 residues in the CDR3. Germline loops: CDR1 MNHNS, CDR2 SASEGT. Deletions cut 1 base from V and 3 bases from J, with 25 bases between. CDR3 in amino acids: CASSEEDRIPGDVFYEQYF. In DNA form, the CDR3 reads TGTGCCAGCAGTGAAGAAGACAGAATACCGGGAGACGTTTTCTACGAGCAGTACTTC.

V is TRBV5-6 and J is TRBJ2-2; perhaps TRBD2 as D (6 bases). The germline V gene has CDR1 SGHDT and CDR2 YYEEEE. Between the trimmed V and J ends, which lost 4 bases and 6 bases, there was a span of 10 bases. CDR3 size: 13 residues. Here the CDR3 reads CASSLGGPGELFF. DNA for the CDR3: TGTGCCAGCAGCCTGGGAGGTCCCGGGGAGCTGTTTTTT.

The table lists this clone with a count of one. The chain links TRBV10-3 to TRBJ2-7; 10 bases agree with TRBD1. Trimming took 6 bases from V and 6 from J; bases not matched to a gene: 5. The CDR3 covers 13 residues. Germline CDR1 is ENHRY and CDR2 is SYGVKD. The CDR3 is CAISVGDRGEQYF. The CDR3 coding sequence is TGTGCCATCAGCGTTGGGGACAGGGGCGAGCAGTACTTC.

This chain links TRBV28 with TRBJ1-2; no clear D. V was trimmed by 8 bases and J by 2 bases, leaving 6 bases between them. The CDR3 runs 11 residues. CDR1 is MDHEN, CDR2 SYDVKM, per germline. Here the CDR3 DNA reads TGTGCCAGCGGCCAGAACTATGGCTACACCTTC. It encodes CASGQNYGYTF.

The rearrangement uses TRBV25-1 and TRBJ2-7; tentatively, D is TRBD2 (5 bases). The germline V gene has CDR1 MGHDK and CDR2 SYGVNS. The V end lost 3 bases, the J end lost 10 bases, and 22 bases lay between the germline ends. The length of the CDR3 is 15 residues. The CDR3 loop reads CASSDPGLAPRTQYF. As DNA, the CDR3 is TGTGCCAGCAGTGACCCCGGGCTAGCTCCGCGTACCCAGTACTTC.

The rearrangement joins TRBV4-2 to TRBJ2-1, with 7 positions matching TRBD2. Germline CDR1 LGHNA, CDR2 YNFKEQ. This CDR3 contains 18 residues. The ends lost 0 bases at V and 5 bases at J; junction bases unmatched: 13. CDR3 nucleotide sequence: TGTGCCAGCAGCCAAGACGGGGCGGGACTACAGGTCAACAATGAGCAGTTCTTC. Translating it yields CASSQDGAGLQVNNEQFF.

This sequence joins TRBV19 and TRBJ2-5; 7 bases match TRBD1. The CDR3 loop spans 14 amino acids. Germline assignment: CDR1 LNHDA and CDR2 SQIVND (reference sequence). With 5 bases clipped from V and 0 bases from J, the junction kept 3 bases outside the gene matches. CDR3 nucleotides: TGTGCCAGTAGTTTAGGGACAGACCAAGAGACCCAGTACTTC. Residues: CASSLGTDQETQYF.

The V gene is TRBV30, the J gene TRBJ1-2; tentatively, D is TRBD1 (5 bases). The CDR3 sequence is 14 residues long. Germline-derived CDR1 and CDR2 are GTSNPN and SVGIG (reference sequence). V was cut by 3 bases and J by 3 bases, with 14 bases left in between. CDR3 coding DNA: TGTGCCTGGAGCCACTCGTCCAGGGACTATGGCTACACCTTC. Amino acids: CAWSHSSRDYGYTF.

The V gene is TRBV2, the J gene TRBJ2-7; a possible D gene is TRBD1 (6 bases). Germline lookup yields CDR1 SNHLY and CDR2 FYNNEI. The CDR3 is made up of 14 amino acids. V gave up 2 bases and J gave up 3 bases, with 11 bases separating them. CDR3 in amino acids: CASSEITGSYEQYF. DNA for the CDR3: TGTGCCAGCAGTGAAATAACAGGGAGCTACGAGCAGTACTTC.

J is TRBJ2-1 and V is TRBV4-3; D possibly corresponds to TRBD2 (6 bases). Between the trimmed V and J ends, which lost 1 base and 0 bases, there was a span of 7 bases. This CDR3 contains 15 residues. Germline CDR1 reads LGHNA; CDR2 reads YSLEER. CDR3 protein: CASSQVAVSYNEQFF. The CDR3 nucleotides read TGCGCCAGCAGCCAAGTAGCGGTCTCCTACAATGAGCAGTTCTTC.

V is TRBV19 and J is TRBJ2-7; TRBD1 matches 9 bases. The length of the CDR3 is 14 residues. Germline CDR1 and CDR2: LNHDA and SQIVND (reference sequence). Germline trimming cut 5 bases from V and 4 bases from J; bases unmatched to any gene: 6. The CDR3 is CASSGGDRGYEQYF. The CDR3 region has the DNA TGTGCCAGTAGTGGGGGAGACAGGGGGTACGAGCAGTACTTC.

The rearrangement joins TRBV15 to TRBJ1-2, with 10 bases lining up with TRBD1. Looked up from germline, CDR1 is LNHNV and CDR2 is YYDKDF (reference sequence). This CDR3 contains 15 residues. V lost 4 bases, J lost 5 bases, and 7 bases stayed unmatched. CDR3 in DNA: TGTGCCACCAGCACCGACAGGGGGCGAGGGTATGGCTACACCTTC. Residues: CATSTDRGRGYGYTF.

The J gene is TRBJ1-2, the V gene TRBV4-1, with 7 bases matching TRBD1. From germline, CDR1 is MGHRA and CDR2 YSYEKL. Trimming at V came to 2 bases and at J to 8 bases, leaving 11 bases not matched to a gene. This CDR3 spans 15 amino acids. In nucleotides, the CDR3 is TGCGCCAGCAGCCAACCGGACAGGCCTTCAGGGGGCTACACCTTC. Translating it yields CASSQPDRPSGGYTF.

V usage is TRBV2 and J usage is TRBJ1-3; D might be TRBD1 (6 bases). This CDR3 is built from 14 residues. Germline values: CDR1 SNHLY, CDR2 FYNNEI. With 9 bases removed from V and 0 bases from J, the gap between germline ends came to 12 bases. The CDR3 bases are TGTGCCAGTATCCTACAGGGCTCTGGAAACACCATATATTTT. It codes for CASILQGSGNTIYF.